Listed below are T cell receptor beta chains from one sample, sequenced in a study of blood T cell repertoires in COVID-19. Profiled with immunoSEQ multiplex PCR; TCRdb holds only in-frame clones, not every one. This sample has 130,000 to 150,000 clones; approximately 85% occur once, and the top ten carry approximately 1.8%. The sample consisted of peripheral blood. Receptors originate from a man aged 70 or older with acute or convalescent COVID-19. Both conserved end residues are trimmed from each CDR3. A D gene is named only where the DNA matches it firmly. Where a row states a size, it is once, few, many or the class of an expanded clone; other rows omit it.

d_gene,v_gene,j_gene,abundance,CDR3aa
-,TRBV12-3/TRBV12-4,TRBJ2-3,-,ATRTATDTQY
-,TRBV5-4,TRBJ1-2,few,ASSFGENYGYT
-,TRBV11-2,TRBJ1-6,-,ASSLAQDNSPLH
-,TRBV25-1,TRBJ2-2,-,ASSEDYLGGELF
-,TRBV5-8,TRBJ2-7,-,ASTGFYEQY
-,TRBV11-2,TRBJ2-7,-,ASSLDAEGAYEQY
-,TRBV9,TRBJ1-2,few,ASSVSDSGHSNYGYT
-,TRBV3-1/TRBV3-2,TRBJ2-7,-,ASSQPRQGGSYEQY
-,TRBV6-5,TRBJ2-6,once,ASRAQRSVLT
-,TRBV6-5,TRBJ1-3,-,ASSPGLFSGNTIY
-,TRBV3-1/TRBV3-2,TRBJ1-2,-,ASSHPGRGNYGYT
TRBD2,TRBV27,TRBJ2-7,-,ATCLTSGAEQY
-,TRBV28,TRBJ1-5,-,ASSWGHPSNQPQH
TRBD1,TRBV28,TRBJ2-5,-,ASSSRTGVETQY
TRBD1,TRBV5-1,TRBJ2-7,-,ASSLWAGGYEQY
-,TRBV6-5,TRBJ1-2,-,ASSYGGVGGGYGYT
TRBD1,TRBV5-1,TRBJ1-1,-,ASSLDRVTEAF
TRBD2,TRBV4-2,TRBJ2-2,-,ASSQVSSAGAGELF
-,TRBV28,TRBJ2-2,-,ASTTLISGELF
TRBD1,TRBV29-1,TRBJ1-2,once,SVRPGTGEGYT
TRBD1,TRBV5-1,TRBJ2-7,-,ASSLGGTDPYEQY
TRBD1,TRBV10-1,TRBJ2-1,-,ASSETTGTYNEQF
TRBD1,TRBV7-9,TRBJ1-2,-,ASSRDSNYGYT
-,TRBV5-1,TRBJ2-3,once,ASSFGDTQY
-,TRBV19,TRBJ1-5,once,ASRGLQGRSNQPQH
-,TRBV12-2,TRBJ2-5,-,ASRLACGETQY
TRBD1,TRBV6-5,TRBJ1-4,few,ASSPGTGREKLF
-,TRBV7-3,TRBJ2-5,-,ASSLTFQETQY
TRBD2,TRBV19,TRBJ2-7,-,ASSIGVSGSYEQY
-,TRBV7-3,TRBJ2-5,-,ASSLGFQEQETQY
TRBD1,TRBV11-2,TRBJ1-2,-,ASSTQAGGGQGAYYGYT
-,TRBV27,TRBJ2-5,-,ASGTSEGETQY
-,TRBV5-1,TRBJ2-5,-,ASSLTTPTETQY
-,TRBV7-6,TRBJ2-5,-,ASSLARGETQY
TRBD1,TRBV6-6,TRBJ2-7,-,ASSSTRDRGNEQY
-,TRBV28,TRBJ1-2,-,ASSRMWGDGYT
-,TRBV18,TRBJ1-2,-,ASSPPGPGSSNYGYT
-,TRBV28,TRBJ2-3,-,ASSSLSGSTDTQY
-,TRBV4-1,TRBJ2-5,-,ASSQGAGGIQETQY
TRBD1,TRBV6-5,TRBJ1-2,-,ASRGTGDYGYT
-,TRBV5-6,TRBJ1-2,-,ASSLDRDYGYT
TRBD1,TRBV23-1,TRBJ2-7,-,ASSQRGQGTEQY
-,TRBV28,TRBJ1-5,-,ASSSRQHQPQH
-,TRBV7-9,TRBJ1-2,-,ASSLRGDNYGYT
TRBD2,TRBV11-2,TRBJ2-3,-,ASSLFGGADTQY